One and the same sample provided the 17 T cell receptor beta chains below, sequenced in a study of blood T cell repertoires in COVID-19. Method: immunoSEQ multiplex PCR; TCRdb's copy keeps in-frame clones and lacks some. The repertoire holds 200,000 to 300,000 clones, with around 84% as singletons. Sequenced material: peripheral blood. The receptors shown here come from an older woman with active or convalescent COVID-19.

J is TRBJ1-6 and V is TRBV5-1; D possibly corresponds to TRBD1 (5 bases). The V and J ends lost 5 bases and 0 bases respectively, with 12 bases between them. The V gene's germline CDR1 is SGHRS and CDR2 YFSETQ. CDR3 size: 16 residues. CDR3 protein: CASRQDSSSYNSPLHF. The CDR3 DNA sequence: TGCGCCAGCAGACAGGATTCAAGCTCCTATAATTCACCCCTCCACTTT.

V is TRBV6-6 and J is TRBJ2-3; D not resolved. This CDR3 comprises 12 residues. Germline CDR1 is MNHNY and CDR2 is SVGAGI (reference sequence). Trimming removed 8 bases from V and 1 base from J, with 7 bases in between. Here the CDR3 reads CASATGTDTQYF. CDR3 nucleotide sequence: TGTGCCAGCGCAACAGGCACAGATACGCAGTATTTT.

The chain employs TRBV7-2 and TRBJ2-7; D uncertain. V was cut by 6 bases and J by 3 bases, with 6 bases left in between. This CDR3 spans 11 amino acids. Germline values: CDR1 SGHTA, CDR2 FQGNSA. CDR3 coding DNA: TGTGCCAGCAGTCCCCTCTACGAGCAGTACTTC. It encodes CASSPLYEQYF. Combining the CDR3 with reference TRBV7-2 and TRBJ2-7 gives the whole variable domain GAGVSQSPSNKVTEKGKDVELRCDPISGHTALYWYRQSLGQGLEFLIYFQGNSAPDKSGLPSDRFSAERTGGSVSTLTIQRTQQEDSAVYLCASSPLYEQYFGPGTRLTVT.

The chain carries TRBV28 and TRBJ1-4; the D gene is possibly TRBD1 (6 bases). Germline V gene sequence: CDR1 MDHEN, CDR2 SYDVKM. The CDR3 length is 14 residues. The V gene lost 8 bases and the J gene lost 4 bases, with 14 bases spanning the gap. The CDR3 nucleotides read TGTGCCAGCCGACCGACAGGAAATAATGAAAAACTGTTTTTT. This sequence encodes CASRPTGNNEKLFF.

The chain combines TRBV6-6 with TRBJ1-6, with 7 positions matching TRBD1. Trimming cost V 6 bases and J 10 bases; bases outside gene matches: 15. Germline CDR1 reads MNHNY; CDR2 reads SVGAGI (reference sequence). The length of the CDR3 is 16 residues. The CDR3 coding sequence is TGTGCCAGCAGAACCTCTCGACAGGGAGGAGGATCACCCCTCCACTTT. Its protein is CASRTSRQGGGSPLHF.

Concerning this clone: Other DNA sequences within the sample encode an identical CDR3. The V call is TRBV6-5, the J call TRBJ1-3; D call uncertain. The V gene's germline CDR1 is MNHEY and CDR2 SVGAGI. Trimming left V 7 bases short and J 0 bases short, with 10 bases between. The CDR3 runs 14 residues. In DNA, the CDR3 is TGTGCCAGCACCCGAGACAACTCTGGAAACACCATATATTTT. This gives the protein CASTRDNSGNTIYF.

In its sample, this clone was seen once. The CDR3 sequence is CATSRDFRVPYEQYF. The CDR3, as DNA: TGTGCCACCAGCAGAGATTTCAGGGTTCCCTACGAGCAGTACTTC. J is TRBJ2-7 and V is TRBV15, with D perhaps matching TRBD1 (5 bases). The V gene's germline CDR1 is LNHNV and CDR2 YYDKDF (reference sequence). Between the trimmed V and J ends, which lost 0 bases and 2 bases, there was a span of 11 bases. The CDR3 is made up of 15 amino acids.

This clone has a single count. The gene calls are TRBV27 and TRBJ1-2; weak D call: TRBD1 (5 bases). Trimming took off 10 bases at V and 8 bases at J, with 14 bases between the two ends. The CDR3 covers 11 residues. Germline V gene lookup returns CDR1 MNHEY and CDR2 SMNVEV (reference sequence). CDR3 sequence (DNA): TGTGCCACTGGACAAGCGTTCGGCTACACCTTC. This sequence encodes CATGQAFGYTF.

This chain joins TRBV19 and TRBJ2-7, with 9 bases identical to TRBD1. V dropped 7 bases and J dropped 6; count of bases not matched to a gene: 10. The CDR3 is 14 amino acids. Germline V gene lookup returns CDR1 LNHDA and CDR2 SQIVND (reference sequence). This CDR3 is CASTVGTGIGEQYF. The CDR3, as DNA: TGTGCCAGTACCGTGGGGACAGGGATCGGCGAGCAGTACTTC.

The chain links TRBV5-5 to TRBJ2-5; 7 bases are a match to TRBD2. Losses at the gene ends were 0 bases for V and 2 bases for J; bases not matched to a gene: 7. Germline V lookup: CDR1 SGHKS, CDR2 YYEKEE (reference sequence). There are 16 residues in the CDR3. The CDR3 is CASSLGAGYLQETQYF. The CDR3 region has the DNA TGTGCCAGCAGCTTGGGAGCGGGGTACCTTCAAGAGACCCAGTACTTC.

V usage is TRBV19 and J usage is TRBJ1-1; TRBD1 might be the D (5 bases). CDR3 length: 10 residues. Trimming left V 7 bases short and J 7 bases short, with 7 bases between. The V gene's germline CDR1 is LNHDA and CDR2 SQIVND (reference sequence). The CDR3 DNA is TGTGCCAGTAAAAGGGGTGAAGCTTTCTTT. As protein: CASKRGEAFF.

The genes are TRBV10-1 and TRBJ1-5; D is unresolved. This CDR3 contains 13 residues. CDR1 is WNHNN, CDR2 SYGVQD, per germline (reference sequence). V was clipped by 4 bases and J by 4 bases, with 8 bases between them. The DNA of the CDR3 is TGCGCCAGCAGTGCCGCGGGGAATCAGCCCCAGCATTTT. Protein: CASSAAGNQPQHF.

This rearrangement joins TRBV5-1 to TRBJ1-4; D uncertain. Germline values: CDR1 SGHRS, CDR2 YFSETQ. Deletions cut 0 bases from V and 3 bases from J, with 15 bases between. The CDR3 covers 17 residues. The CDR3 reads CASSLGHYGGSNEKLFF. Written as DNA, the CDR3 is TGCGCCAGCAGCTTGGGACATTACGGCGGGTCTAATGAAAAACTGTTTTTT.

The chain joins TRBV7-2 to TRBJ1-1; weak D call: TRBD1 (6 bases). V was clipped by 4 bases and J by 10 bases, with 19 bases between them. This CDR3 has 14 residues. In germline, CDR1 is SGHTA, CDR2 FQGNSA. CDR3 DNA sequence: TGTGCCAGCAGCTCAGGCCGGGGGGCGCGGGTAGCTTTCTTT. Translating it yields CASSSGRGARVAFF.

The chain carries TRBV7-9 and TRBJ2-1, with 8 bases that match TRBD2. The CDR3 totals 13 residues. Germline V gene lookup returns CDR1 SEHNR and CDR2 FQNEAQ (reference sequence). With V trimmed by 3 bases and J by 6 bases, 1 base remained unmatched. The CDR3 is CASSFTSGNEQFF. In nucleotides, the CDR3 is TGTGCCAGCAGCTTTACTAGCGGCAATGAGCAGTTCTTC.

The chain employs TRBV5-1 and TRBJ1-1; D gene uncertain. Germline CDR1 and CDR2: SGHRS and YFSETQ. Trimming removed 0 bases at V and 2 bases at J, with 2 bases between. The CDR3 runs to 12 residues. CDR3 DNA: TGCGCCAGCAGCTTGGCTAACACTGAAGCTTTCTTT. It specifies CASSLANTEAFF.

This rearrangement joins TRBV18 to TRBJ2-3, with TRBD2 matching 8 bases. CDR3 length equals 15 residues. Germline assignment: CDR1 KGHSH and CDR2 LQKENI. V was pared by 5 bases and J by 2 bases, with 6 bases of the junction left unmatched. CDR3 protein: CASSIGGGNTDTQYF. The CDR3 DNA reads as TGTGCCAGCTCAATCGGCGGGGGGAACACAGATACGCAGTATTTT.